This TCR beta chain was documented in a study of cytomegalovirus exposure and HLA in healthy donors. The PCR used 60 Vbeta and 13 Jbeta primers. Using immunoSEQ multiplex PCR, the repertoire was profiled, and TCRdb retains in-frame clones only, with some absent. The sample lists approximately 150,000 clones, 73% seen once, with 1.5% to 2% in the top ten. Germline values: CDR1 MGHDK, CDR2 SYGVNS. The CDR3 totals 17 residues. J gave up 2 bases and V 4 bases, and 9 bases lay outside the gene matches. Sequences were obtained from PBMCs. This TCR was recovered from a woman between 18 and 30 years old in good health and CMV-seronegative. The genes are TRBV25-1 and TRBJ1-5; 9 nucleotides match TRBD1. The CDR3 DNA is TGTGCCAGCAGTGGTGGGACAGGGTTCGTCGGCAATCAGCCCCAGCATTTT. The encoded protein is CASSGGTGFVGNQPQHF.